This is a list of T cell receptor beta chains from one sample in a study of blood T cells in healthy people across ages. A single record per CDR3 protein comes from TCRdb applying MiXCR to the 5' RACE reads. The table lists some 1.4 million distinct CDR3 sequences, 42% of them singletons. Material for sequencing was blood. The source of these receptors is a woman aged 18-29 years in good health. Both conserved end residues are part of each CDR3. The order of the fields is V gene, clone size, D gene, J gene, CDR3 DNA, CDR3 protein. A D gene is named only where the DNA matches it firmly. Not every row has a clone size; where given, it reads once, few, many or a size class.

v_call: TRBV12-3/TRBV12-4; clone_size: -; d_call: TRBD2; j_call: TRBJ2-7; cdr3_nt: TGTGCCAGCAGTTTGCAGACTAGCGGGAGTTGGGTCTACGAGCAGTACTTC; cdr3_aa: CASSLQTSGSWVYEQYF
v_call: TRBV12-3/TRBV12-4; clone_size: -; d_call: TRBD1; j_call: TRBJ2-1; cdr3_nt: TGTGCCAGCACCCCAATGGGACAGGGCCCTTCCTACAATGAGCAGTTCTTC; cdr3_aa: CASTPMGQGPSYNEQFF
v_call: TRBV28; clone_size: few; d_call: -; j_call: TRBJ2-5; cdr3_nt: TGTGCCAGCAGTTTAGTCTGGACATATCGAACGGAGACCCAGTACTTC; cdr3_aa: CASSLVWTYRTETQYF
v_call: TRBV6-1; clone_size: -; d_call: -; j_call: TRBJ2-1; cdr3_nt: TGTACCAGCAGTGTCAGCAATGAGCAGTTCTTC; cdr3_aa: CTSSVSNEQFF
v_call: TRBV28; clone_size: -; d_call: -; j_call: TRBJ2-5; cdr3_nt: TGTGCCAGTAGCCAACTTCGGGGGCCCCAAGAGACCCAGTACTTC; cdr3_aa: CASSQLRGPQETQYF
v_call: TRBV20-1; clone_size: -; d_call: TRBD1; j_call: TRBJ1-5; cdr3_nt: TGCAGTGCTAGTGAGGGGGCGACAGGCCAGCCCCAGCATTTT; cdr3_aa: CSASEGATGQPQHF
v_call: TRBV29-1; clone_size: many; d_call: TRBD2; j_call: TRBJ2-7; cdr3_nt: TGCAGCGTGCCGGGACTAGCGGGATACGAGCAGTACTTC; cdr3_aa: CSVPGLAGYEQYF
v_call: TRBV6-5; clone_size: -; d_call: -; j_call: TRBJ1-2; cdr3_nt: TGTGCCAGCAGTGGGGATTTCTATGGCTACACCTTC; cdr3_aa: CASSGDFYGYTF
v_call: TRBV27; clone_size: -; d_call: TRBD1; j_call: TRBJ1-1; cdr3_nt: TGTGCCAGCAGTTTATATGGGACAGCGAACACTGAAGCTTTCTTT; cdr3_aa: CASSLYGTANTEAFF
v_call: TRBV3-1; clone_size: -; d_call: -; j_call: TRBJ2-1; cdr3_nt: TGTGCAGGCAGCCTTAGCGGCTCCTACAATGAGCAGTTCTTC; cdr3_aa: CAGSLSGSYNEQFF
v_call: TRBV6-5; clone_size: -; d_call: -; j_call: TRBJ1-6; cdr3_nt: TGTGCCAGCAGTTCGTCGGATCTCGTCTATAATTCACCCCTCCACTTT; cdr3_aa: CASSSSDLVYNSPLHF
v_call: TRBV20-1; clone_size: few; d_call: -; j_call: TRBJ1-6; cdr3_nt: TGCAGTGCTAAGGCAGGGAATTCACCCCTCCACTTT; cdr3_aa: CSAKAGNSPLHF
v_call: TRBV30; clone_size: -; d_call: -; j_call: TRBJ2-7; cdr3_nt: TGTGCCTGGAGAACCTCCTACGAGCAGTACTTC; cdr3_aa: CAWRTSYEQYF
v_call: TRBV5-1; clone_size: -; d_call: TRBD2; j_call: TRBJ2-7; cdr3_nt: TGCGCCAACAGCTCGAGGCCTAGCGGGAGGACCCTCTCCTACGAGCAGTACTTC; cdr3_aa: CANSSRPSGRTLSYEQYF
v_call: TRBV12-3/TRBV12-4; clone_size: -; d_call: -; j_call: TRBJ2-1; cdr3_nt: TGTGCCAGCAGTTTAAGCGGAGCTGGATACAATGAGCAGTTCTTC; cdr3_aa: CASSLSGAGYNEQFF
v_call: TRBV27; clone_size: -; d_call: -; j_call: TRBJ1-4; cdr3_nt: TGTGCCAGCAGGCCGAACCCAGGGATTGGTGAAAAACTGTTTTTT; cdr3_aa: CASRPNPGIGEKLFF
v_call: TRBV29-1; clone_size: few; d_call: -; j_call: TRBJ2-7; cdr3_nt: TGCAGCGTTGAAGGTTGGGCAGGGGAAGAATACGAGCAGTACTTC; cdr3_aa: CSVEGWAGEEYEQYF
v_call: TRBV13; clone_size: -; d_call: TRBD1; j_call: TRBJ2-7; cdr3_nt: TGTGCCAGCAGCTCAGACAGGGCGGAAAGCGAGCAGTACTTC; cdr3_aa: CASSSDRAESEQYF
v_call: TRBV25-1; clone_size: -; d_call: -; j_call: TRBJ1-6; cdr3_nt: TGTGCCAGCAGTGAATGGTATTCACCCCTCCACTTT; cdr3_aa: CASSEWYSPLHF
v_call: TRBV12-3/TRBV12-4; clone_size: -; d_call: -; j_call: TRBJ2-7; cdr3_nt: TGTGCCAGCAGTTTATCCGGGACGGCCCCCTACGAGCAGTACTTC; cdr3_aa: CASSLSGTAPYEQYF
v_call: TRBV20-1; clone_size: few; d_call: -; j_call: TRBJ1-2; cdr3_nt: TGCAGTATTGGGGGATATGGCTACACCTTC; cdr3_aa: CSIGGYGYTF
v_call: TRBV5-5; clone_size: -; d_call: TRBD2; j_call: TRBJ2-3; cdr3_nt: TGTGCCAGCGGCCCGGGACTAGCGTTGACAGATACGCAGTATTTT; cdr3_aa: CASGPGLALTDTQYF
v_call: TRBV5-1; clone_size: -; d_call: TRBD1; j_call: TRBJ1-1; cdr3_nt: TGCGCCAGCAGCGCTTCGGACAGGGGTATGAGGAACACTGAAGCTTTCTTT; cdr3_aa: CASSASDRGMRNTEAFF
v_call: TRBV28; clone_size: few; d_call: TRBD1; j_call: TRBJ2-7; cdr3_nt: TGTGCCAGCAGTGAGGACAGGGGAATAAATGAGCAGTACTTC; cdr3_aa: CASSEDRGINEQYF
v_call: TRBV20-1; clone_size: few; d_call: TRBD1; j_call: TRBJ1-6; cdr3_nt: TGCAGTGCGCTAACCCGGGACAGGGGAACCCTTAATTCACCCCTCCACTTT; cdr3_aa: CSALTRDRGTLNSPLHF
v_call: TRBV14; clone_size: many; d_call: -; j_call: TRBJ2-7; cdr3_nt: TGTGCCAGCAGCGCAGGGAGATACGAGCAGTACTTC; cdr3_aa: CASSAGRYEQYF
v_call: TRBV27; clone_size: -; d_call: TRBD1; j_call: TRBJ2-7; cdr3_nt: TGTGCCAGCAGTTTCGGACAGGGTATGGGGTACGAGCAGTACTTC; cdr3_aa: CASSFGQGMGYEQYF
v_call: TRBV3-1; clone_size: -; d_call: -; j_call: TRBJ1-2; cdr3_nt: TGTGCCAGCAGCCAAGAGGGCAGGGGTATTGGCTACACCTTC; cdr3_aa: CASSQEGRGIGYTF
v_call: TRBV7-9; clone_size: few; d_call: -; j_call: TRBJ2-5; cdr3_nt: TGTGCCAGCAGCTTAAGTGAGGAAGAGACCCAGTACTTC; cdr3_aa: CASSLSEEETQYF
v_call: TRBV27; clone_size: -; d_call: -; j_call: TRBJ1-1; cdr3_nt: TGTGCCACCCTATTGAACACTGAAGCTTTCTTT; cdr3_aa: CATLLNTEAFF
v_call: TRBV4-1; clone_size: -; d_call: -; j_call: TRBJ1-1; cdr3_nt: TGCGCCAGCAGCCAGGCGTTTGCCACTGAAGCTTTCTTT; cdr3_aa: CASSQAFATEAFF
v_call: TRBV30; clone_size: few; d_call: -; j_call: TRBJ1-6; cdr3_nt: TGTGCCTGGAGTGCCACAGGGTTTGGTTCACCCCTCCACTTT; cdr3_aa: CAWSATGFGSPLHF
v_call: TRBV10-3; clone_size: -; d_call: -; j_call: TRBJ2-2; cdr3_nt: TGTGCCATCAGCGTGTTGGGGACCGGGGAGCTGTTTTTT; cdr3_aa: CAISVLGTGELFF
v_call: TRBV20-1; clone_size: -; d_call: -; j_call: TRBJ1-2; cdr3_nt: TGCAGTGCTAGAGAGGTTAGCAGGACCTATGGCTACACCTTC; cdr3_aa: CSAREVSRTYGYTF
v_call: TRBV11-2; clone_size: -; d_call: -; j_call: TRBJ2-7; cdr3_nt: TGTGCCAGCAGCTCCATGGACTGGGCAAAGTCCTACGAGCAGTACTTC; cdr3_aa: CASSSMDWAKSYEQYF
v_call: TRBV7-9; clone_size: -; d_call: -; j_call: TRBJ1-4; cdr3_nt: TGTGCCGGCAGACCCCTTTGGGCGGGTGAAAAACTGTTTTTT; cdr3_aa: CAGRPLWAGEKLFF
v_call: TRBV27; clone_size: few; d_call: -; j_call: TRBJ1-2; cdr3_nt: TGTGCCAGCAGCAAAGGGGGGGCCAACTATGGCTACACCTTC; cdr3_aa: CASSKGGANYGYTF
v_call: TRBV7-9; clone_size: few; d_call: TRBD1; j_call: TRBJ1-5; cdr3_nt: TGTGCCAGCAGTCTCGGGACAGGGGATAGTCAGCCCCAGCATTTT; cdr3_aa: CASSLGTGDSQPQHF
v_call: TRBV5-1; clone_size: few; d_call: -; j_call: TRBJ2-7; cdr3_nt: TGCGCCAGCAGCTTAGTGACCCCGATCGGGGGATACGAGCAGTACTTC; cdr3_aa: CASSLVTPIGGYEQYF
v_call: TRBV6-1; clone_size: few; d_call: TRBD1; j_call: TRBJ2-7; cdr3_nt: TGTGCCAGCAGAATCCGGGACAGGGACTACGAGCAGTACTTC; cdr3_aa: CASRIRDRDYEQYF
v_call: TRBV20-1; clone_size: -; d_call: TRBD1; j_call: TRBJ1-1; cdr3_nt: TGCAGTGCTGCAACAGGGGGGTGGTACACTGAAGCTTTCTTT; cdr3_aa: CSAATGGWYTEAFF